These T cell receptor beta chains were read from a single sample in a study of blood T cell repertoires in COVID-19. Profiled with immunoSEQ multiplex PCR; TCRdb holds only in-frame clones, not every one. The table includes some 180,000 clones, less than 80% detected once. The sample comprised peripheral blood. These receptors were collected from a man between 45 and 60 years old who had recovered from COVID-19. Both conserved end residues are part of each CDR3. A D gene is named only where the DNA matches it firmly. The size field is filled for only some rows; it gives once, few, many or a size class.

abundance: NA
v_gene: TRBV5-1
d_gene: NA
j_gene: TRBJ1-6
CDR3aa: CASSSVDSYNSPLHF
CDR3nt: TGCGCCAGCAGCTCGGTGGACAGCTATAATTCACCCCTCCACTTT

abundance: NA
v_gene: TRBV29-1
d_gene: TRBD2
j_gene: TRBJ2-2
CDR3aa: CSVIPGGADTGELFF
CDR3nt: TGCAGCGTTATCCCGGGAGGTGCGGACACCGGGGAGCTGTTTTTT

abundance: few
v_gene: TRBV5-4
d_gene: NA
j_gene: TRBJ1-4
CDR3aa: CASSRAAATNEKLFF
CDR3nt: TGTGCCAGCAGCCGAGCTGCGGCAACTAATGAAAAACTGTTTTTT

abundance: NA
v_gene: TRBV19
d_gene: NA
j_gene: TRBJ1-5
CDR3aa: CASSIGQVNQPQHF
CDR3nt: TGTGCCAGTAGTATAGGACAGGTCAATCAGCCCCAGCATTTT

abundance: NA
v_gene: TRBV19
d_gene: NA
j_gene: TRBJ2-5
CDR3aa: CASSPGGQETQYF
CDR3nt: TGTGCCAGTAGCCCTGGGGGGCAAGAGACCCAGTACTTC

abundance: NA
v_gene: TRBV2
d_gene: NA
j_gene: TRBJ2-2
CDR3aa: CASSDRLTNTGELFF
CDR3nt: TGTGCCAGCAGTGACAGACTCACTAACACCGGGGAGCTGTTTTTT

abundance: NA
v_gene: TRBV4-1
d_gene: NA
j_gene: TRBJ2-7
CDR3aa: CASSRHWGAGGEQYF
CDR3nt: TGCGCCAGCAGCCGTCACTGGGGGGCAGGGGGGGAGCAGTACTTC

abundance: NA
v_gene: TRBV6-2/TRBV6-3
d_gene: TRBD1
j_gene: TRBJ1-5
CDR3aa: CASRPFHRGSNQPQHF
CDR3nt: TGTGCCAGCAGGCCTTTTCACAGGGGAAGCAATCAGCCCCAGCATTTT

abundance: few
v_gene: TRBV2
d_gene: NA
j_gene: TRBJ2-2
CDR3aa: CASSESLWGEDTGELFF
CDR3nt: TGTGCCAGCAGTGAATCGCTGTGGGGCGAGGACACCGGGGAGCTGTTTTTT

abundance: NA
v_gene: TRBV5-4
d_gene: NA
j_gene: TRBJ2-5
CDR3aa: CASSLVLGETQYF
CDR3nt: TGTGCCAGCAGCTTGGTTCTAGGAGAGACCCAGTACTTC

abundance: NA
v_gene: TRBV29-1
d_gene: TRBD1
j_gene: TRBJ2-2
CDR3aa: CSAHRGTGELFF
CDR3nt: TGCAGCGCCCACAGGGGCACCGGGGAGCTGTTTTTT

abundance: few
v_gene: TRBV19
d_gene: NA
j_gene: TRBJ2-7
CDR3aa: CASSRFLRSGASSYEQYF
CDR3nt: TGTGCCAGTAGCAGGTTCCTTAGAAGCGGAGCCAGCTCCTACGAGCAGTACTTC

abundance: NA
v_gene: TRBV27
d_gene: NA
j_gene: TRBJ2-7
CDR3aa: CASSTFSSYVAGREYF
CDR3nt: TGTGCCAGCAGCACCTTTTCATCGTATGTGGCGGGAAGGGAGTACTTC